What follows are 12 T cell receptor beta chains derived from one specimen sequenced in a study of cytomegalovirus exposure and HLA in healthy donors. Here immunoSEQ multiplex PCR was the method, and the copy in TCRdb shows in-frame clones only, minus some. The table has about 72,000 clones, around 94% seen once; the top ten hold about 1.9%. Sequencing was done on a sample of PBMCs. These TCRs come from a woman younger than 30 in good health and CMV-seropositive.

This sequence joins TRBV9 and TRBJ2-2; 7 bases fit TRBD2. In germline, CDR1 is SGDLS, CDR2 YYNGEE. CDR3 length: 15 residues. After removal of 4 bases from V and 4 bases from J, the junction contained 7 bases not matched to a gene. CDR3 protein: CASSPSGGGTGELFF. The CDR3 coding sequence is TGTGCCAGCAGCCCGTCGGGAGGCGGCACCGGGGAGCTGTTTTTT.

The gene calls are TRBV10-2 and TRBJ1-5; D uncertain. The germline V and J ends were trimmed by 6 bases and 2 bases, with 17 bases remaining between them. CDR1 WSHSY and CDR2 SAAADI come from the germline V gene. The CDR3 extends over 16 amino acids. DNA of the CDR3: TGCGCCAGCAGGTTTTTCCACCCCGCGGGCAATCAGCCCCAGCATTTT. It is translated as CASRFFHPAGNQPQHF.

The chain joins TRBV30 to TRBJ2-5; TRBD2 matches 7 bases. Germline lookup yields CDR1 GTSNPN and CDR2 SVGIG (reference sequence). The CDR3 sequence is 12 residues long. The V and J ends lost 5 bases and 4 bases, in that order; junction bases with no gene match: 4. This CDR3 is CAWGTGGETQYF. The CDR3 DNA reads as TGTGCCTGGGGAACGGGAGGAGAGACCCAGTACTTC.

The chain is built from TRBV14 and TRBJ2-1; TRBD2 matches at 8 bases. From germline, CDR1 is SGHDN and CDR2 FVKESK. V was pared by 5 bases and J by 2 bases, with 11 bases of the junction left unmatched. The CDR3 extends over 17 amino acids. The CDR3 nucleotides are TGTGCCAGCAGCGACCCGACTAGCGAGTTAACCTACAATGAGCAGTTCTTC. This translates into CASSDPTSELTYNEQFF.

The gene calls are TRBV7-2 and TRBJ1-2, with TRBD1 identical over 7 bases. Germline V lookup: CDR1 SGHTA, CDR2 FQGNSA. The V and J ends lost 5 bases and 5 bases, in that order; junction bases with no gene match: 8. This CDR3 is 14 amino acids long. The CDR3 here is CASSPRRGLYGYTF. The CDR3 region has the DNA TGTGCCAGCAGCCCGAGGAGGGGGCTATATGGCTACACCTTC.

The rearrangement uses TRBV2 and TRBJ1-5; 10 bases line up with TRBD1. Germline assignment: CDR1 SNHLY and CDR2 FYNNEI. The CDR3 totals 14 residues. The J segment lost 4 bases and the V segment lost 4 bases, leaving 1 base of the junction unmatched. The CDR3 DNA is TGTGCCAGCAGTGCGGGACAGGGGAATCAGCCCCAGCATTTT. It specifies CASSAGQGNQPQHF.

This chain connects TRBV14 to TRBJ2-2; possible D gene TRBD2, 6 bases. V gave up 1 base and J gave up 3 bases, with 9 bases separating them. The CDR3 consists of 15 residues. Germline V gives CDR1 SGHDN, CDR2 FVKESK. The DNA for the CDR3 is TGTGCCAGCAGCCAAGCTAGCGCATACACCGGGGAGCTGTTTTTT. It encodes CASSQASAYTGELFF.

The count of this clone is one. This sequence joins TRBV7-6 and TRBJ2-7, with D tentatively TRBD1 (5 bases). The V end was cut by 4 bases, the J end by 4 bases, with 14 bases between. The CDR3 sequence is 14 residues long. Germline-derived CDR1 and CDR2 are SGHVS and FNYEAQ. CDR3 in amino acids: CASSSGDRGYEQYF. In DNA form, the CDR3 reads TGTGCCAGCAGCTCAGGCGACAGAGGTTACGAGCAGTACTTC.

This chain joins TRBV4-1 and TRBJ1-4; no firm D call. This CDR3 spans 16 amino acids. Deletions cut 4 bases from V and 5 bases from J, with 17 bases between. Germline CDR1 is MGHRA and CDR2 is YSYEKL. CDR3 sequence: CASSPAVLQPNEKLFF. The DNA for the CDR3 is TGCGCCAGCAGCCCTGCAGTCCTACAGCCAAATGAAAAACTGTTTTTT.

The rearrangement links TRBV11-3 to TRBJ1-1; 9 bases are shared with TRBD1. This CDR3 comprises 12 residues. Germline CDR1 and CDR2: SGHNT and YENEEA. V shed 5 bases, J shed 11 bases, and the junction held 6 bases outside the gene matches. The CDR3 protein is CASSRDRALAFF. As DNA, the CDR3 is TGTGCCAGCAGCAGGGACAGGGCGCTGGCTTTCTTT.

This clone was recorded a few times. J is TRBJ2-1 and V is TRBV15, with 8 bases matching TRBD1. This CDR3 is 15 amino acids long. Germline assignment: CDR1 LNHNV and CDR2 YYDKDF (reference sequence). The V and J ends lost 0 bases and 3 bases, in that order; junction bases with no gene match: 1. In DNA, the CDR3 is TGTGCCACCAGCAGAGAGACAGGGGACTACAATGAGCAGTTCTTC. This codes for CATSRETGDYNEQFF.

This clone has a handful of counts. The chain links TRBV6-1 to TRBJ1-6; 9 positions match TRBD1. V lost 6 bases and J lost 9; bases outside the gene matches: 6. This CDR3 is 14 amino acids long. CDR1 is MNHNS, CDR2 SASEGT, per germline. The CDR3: CASSGTGWVSPLHF. CDR3 in DNA: TGTGCCAGCAGCGGGACAGGGTGGGTTTCACCCCTCCACTTT.